This TCR beta chain was obtained from a study of OX40 agonist ivuxolimab in advanced cancers. Findings and caveats of the study: The average count of expanded clones was higher among CD8+ T cells than among CD4+.

Germline V gene sequence: CDR1 SGDLS, CDR2 YYNGEE. V was clipped by 0 bases and J by 4 bases, with 7 bases between them. This CDR3 has 13 residues. Data came from immunoSEQ multiplex PCR; TCRdb stores just in-frame clones and leaves some out. The sample records about 55,000 clones, approximately 85% being singletons. In the case of this clone: Its antigen is as yet unknown.

The material sequenced was CD4+ or CD8+ T cells sorted from blood, taken in a trial of the OX40 agonist ivuxolimab. This TCR was recovered from an adult with an advanced solid tumor such as melanoma, head and neck, liver or kidney cancer. This sequence joins TRBV9 and TRBJ2-5, with TRBD1 as a possible D gene (6 bases). Here the CDR3 reads CASSVGGGETQYF. The CDR3 bases are TGTGCCAGCAGCGTAGGAGGGGGAGAGACCCAGTACTTC.